This T cell receptor beta chain was documented in a study of monozygotic twins with inflammatory bowel disease. Remarks on this clonotype: Antigen specificity is unknown.

General observations from the study: Perhaps reflecting limited power, concordant and discordant twins did not differ in repertoire similarity. Some repertoire variability may stem from patients' differing immunosuppressive treatments.

Germline V gene data show CDR1 as SGHTA and CDR2 as FQGNSA. This CDR3 is built from 13 residues. Via template switching, UMIs carrying a 6-nucleotide sample barcode were introduced. Following a re-call of the 5' RACE reads, TCRdb has one entry per CDR3 protein and lacks DNA. The sample features a few hundred thousand distinct CDR3 sequences, with 2.5% to 3% in its top ten. Sequencing was carried out using blood. The gene calls are TRBV7-2 and TRBJ2-7. This receptor was taken from a human donor with ulcerative colitis or Crohn's disease, or a healthy co-twin of an affected twin (not recorded which). The CDR3 region is CASSFGSGYEQYF.